A selection of T cell receptor beta chains follows, all from one sample in a study of cytomegalovirus exposure and HLA in healthy donors. The assay was immunoSEQ multiplex PCR, and TCRdb's table has in-frame clones only and misses some. The sample includes some 160,000 clones, about 80% of them seen just once. The sequencing input was PBMCs. The source is a man aged 40-49 years in good health and CMV-seronegative. Both conserved end residues are part of each CDR3. The order of the fields is CDR3 protein, CDR3 DNA, D gene, J gene, clone size, V gene. The D gene is left open where the match is weak. Some rows mark clone size as missing; the rest say once, few, many or name a class of expanded clone.

CASSLVLAPSSTDTQYF	TGCGCCAGCAGCTTGGTTCTAGCTCCTTCTAGCACAGATACGCAGTATTTT	-	TRBJ2-3	-	TRBV5-1
CASSLGAPDGAYEQYF	TGTGCCAGCAGCTTAGGGGCTCCGGACGGAGCCTACGAGCAGTACTTC	-	TRBJ2-7	-	TRBV7-3
CAISLQGQETQYF	TGTGCCATCAGTCTGCAGGGGCAAGAGACCCAGTACTTC	-	TRBJ2-5	-	TRBV10-3
CASSISGTGRSGYTF	TGTGCCAGCAGCATCTCCGGGACAGGAAGGAGTGGCTACACCTTC	TRBD1	TRBJ1-2	-	TRBV9
CASSYGTSGEHGFF	TGCGCCAGCAGCTACGGGACTAGCGGTGAGCATGGGTTCTTC	TRBD2	TRBJ2-1	once	TRBV5-1
CAISVTAGGENTEAFF	TGTGCCATCAGTGTCACGGCAGGGGGCGAAAACACTGAAGCTTTCTTT	TRBD1	TRBJ1-1	few	TRBV10-3
CASSSQSYEQYF	TGCGCCAGCAGCTCTCAGTCCTACGAGCAGTACTTC	-	TRBJ2-7	-	TRBV5-1
CASRGTVAGLYEQYF	TGTGCCAGCAGGGGGACGGTAGCGGGACTCTACGAGCAGTACTTC	TRBD2	TRBJ2-7	-	TRBV27
CASSKNSGSLDTQYF	TGTGCCAGCAGCAAGAATAGCGGGAGCTTGGATACGCAGTATTTT	TRBD2	TRBJ2-3	-	TRBV11-2
CASSFQGQQTTNEKLFF	TGTGCCAGCAGCTTTCAGGGACAGCAAACAACTAATGAAAAACTGTTTTTT	TRBD1	TRBJ1-4	-	TRBV7-2
CASKVASNSYNEQFF	TGTGCCAGCAAGGTGGCTAGCAACTCCTACAATGAGCAGTTCTTC	-	TRBJ2-1	-	TRBV6-5
CASSYRDRGAYGYTF	TGTGCCAGCAGTTACCGGGACAGGGGGGCTTATGGCTACACCTTC	TRBD1	TRBJ1-2	-	TRBV6-5
CASSLWETSGRWEQYF	TGTGCCAGCAGTTTATGGGAGACTAGCGGGAGGTGGGAGCAGTACTTC	TRBD2	TRBJ2-7	-	TRBV28
CASSLGYSGANGLTF	TGTGCCAGCAGTTTGGGTTACTCTGGGGCCAACGGCCTGACTTTC	-	TRBJ2-6	-	TRBV27
CASSLAPSGHQETQYF	TGTGCCAGCAGCTTAGCGCCTAGCGGACACCAAGAGACCCAGTACTTC	TRBD2	TRBJ2-5	-	TRBV7-7
CASSPPIGNGNTEAFF	TGTGCCAGTAGTCCGCCCATCGGTAACGGGAACACTGAAGCTTTCTTT	-	TRBJ1-1	few	TRBV19
CASSTLGGSSYNEQFF	TGTGCCAGTAGTACCCTTGGCGGGAGCTCCTACAATGAGCAGTTCTTC	TRBD2	TRBJ2-1	once	TRBV27
CASTPPDSSNYGYTF	TGTGCCAGCACTCCACCGGACAGCAGTAACTATGGCTACACCTTC	-	TRBJ1-2	few	TRBV28
CASSQEGTGTLGNTIYF	TGCGCCAGCAGCCAAGAAGGTACAGGGACACTTGGAAACACCATATATTTT	-	TRBJ1-3	-	TRBV4-1
CASSLVGTANTGELFF	TGTGCCAGCAGCTTAGTGGGGACAGCGAACACCGGGGAGCTGTTTTTT	TRBD1	TRBJ2-2	-	TRBV7-2
CAINPLQGAFDYGYTF	TGTGCCATCAACCCCCTACAGGGAGCGTTTGACTATGGCTACACCTTC	-	TRBJ1-2	-	TRBV10-3
CASSPLGGRANVLTF	TGTGCCAGCAGCCCTCTAGGAGGGAGGGCCAACGTCCTGACTTTC	-	TRBJ2-6	-	TRBV7-2
CASSHPSGRGAKNIQYF	TGCGCCAGCAGCCACCCTAGCGGGAGGGGGGCCAAAAACATTCAGTACTTC	TRBD2	TRBJ2-4	-	TRBV4-1
CASNWDRATGELFF	TGTGCCAGTAATTGGGACAGGGCCACCGGGGAGCTGTTTTTT	TRBD1	TRBJ2-2	-	TRBV19
CASSPGQDQPQHF	TGTGCCAGCAGCCCGGGACAGGATCAGCCCCAGCATTTT	TRBD1	TRBJ1-5	once	TRBV7-9
CSARRDEQYF	TGCAGTGCTAGGAGGGACGAGCAGTACTTC	-	TRBJ2-7	-	TRBV20-1
CASSSTGETQYF	TGCGCCAGCAGCTCGACGGGAGAGACCCAGTACTTC	-	TRBJ2-5	-	TRBV5-1
CASSPGLALYNEQFF	TGTGCCAGCAGTCCAGGACTGGCATTATACAATGAGCAGTTCTTC	-	TRBJ2-1	-	TRBV27
CATRDSDTGELFF	TGCGCCACCCGCGACTCAGACACCGGGGAGCTGTTTTTT	-	TRBJ2-2	-	TRBV10-1
CASSRTSQTYNEQFF	TGTGCCAGCAGCAGGACTAGCCAGACCTACAATGAGCAGTTCTTC	TRBD2	TRBJ2-1	-	TRBV5-8
CASSLMRGEAFF	TGTGCCAGCAGTTTGATGAGGGGGGAAGCTTTCTTT	-	TRBJ1-1	-	TRBV28
CASSFTTGAYEQYF	TGCGCCAGCAGCTTTACGACAGGGGCCTACGAGCAGTACTTC	TRBD1	TRBJ2-7	-	TRBV5-1
CASSSGSGSAGGNEQFF	TGTGCCAGCAGCTCCGGAAGCGGGAGCGCAGGGGGGAATGAGCAGTTCTTC	-	TRBJ2-1	few	TRBV5-4
CASSLDVSGYEQYF	TGTGCCAGCAGCTTAGACGTAAGCGGCTACGAGCAGTACTTC	-	TRBJ2-7	-	TRBV13
CASSRRTGIHGELFF	TGTGCCAGCAGCCGAAGGACGGGGATACACGGGGAGCTGTTTTTT	-	TRBJ2-2	-	TRBV5-8
CATTEVSTDTQYF	TGTGCCACCACGGAGGTGAGCACAGATACGCAGTATTTT	-	TRBJ2-3	few	TRBV19
CASSTGGVLAGDKDEQYF	TGTGCCAGCAGCACGGGGGGGGTACTAGCGGGAGATAAAGACGAGCAGTACTTC	-	TRBJ2-7	-	TRBV21-1
CASSSNEGVPSGNTIYF	TGTGCCAGCAGTTCAAATGAGGGGGTCCCGTCAGGAAACACCATATATTTT	-	TRBJ1-3	-	TRBV28
CASSLRDRGTEAFF	TGTGCCAGCAGCTTACGGGACAGGGGAACTGAAGCTTTCTTT	TRBD1	TRBJ1-1	few	TRBV11-2
CASSDQFVQPQHF	TGTGCCAGCAGTGACCAGTTTGTTCAGCCCCAGCATTTT	-	TRBJ1-5	-	TRBV6-1
CASSFGLAGHEQFF	TGCGCCAGCAGTTTTGGACTAGCGGGACATGAGCAGTTCTTC	TRBD2	TRBJ2-1	-	TRBV5-1
CASSSWTGNTGELFF	TGTGCCAGCAGCTCCTGGACAGGCAACACCGGGGAGCTGTTTTTT	TRBD1	TRBJ2-2	-	TRBV7-9
CASSYTGTHTEAFF	TGTGCCAGCAGCTACACAGGGACCCACACTGAAGCTTTCTTT	-	TRBJ1-1	-	TRBV6-6
CAWTYGTGGTIYF	TGTGCCTGGACCTATGGGACAGGGGGCACCATATATTTT	TRBD1	TRBJ1-3	once	TRBV30
CASSPGTGFNEQFF	TGTGCCAGCAGTCCCGGGACAGGTTTCAATGAGCAGTTCTTC	TRBD1	TRBJ2-1	-	TRBV7-3
CASSLQGYGYTF	TGTGCCAGCAGTTTGCAGGGTTACGGCTACACCTTC	-	TRBJ1-2	-	TRBV28